The rows below give T cell receptor beta chains drawn from one sample of a study of shared clonotypes between healthy human individuals. Here immunoSEQ multiplex PCR was the method, and the copy in TCRdb shows in-frame clones only, minus some. The table lists some 1,400,000 clones, approximately 97% of them singletons. Sample: naive CD4+ T cells sorted from blood. These receptors originate from a man between 25 and 39 years old in good health. CDR3s include the opening cysteine and the closing phenylalanine or tryptophan. D genes are given only for firm matches. Part of the rows lack a size; the others show once, few, many or a class for expanded clones.

v_call	j_call	clone_size	d_call	cdr3_aa	cdr3_nt
TRBV5-4	TRBJ2-3	-	TRBD1	CASSQKTGGQDTQYF	TGTGCCAGCAGCCAGAAAACAGGGGGTCAAGATACGCAGTATTTT
TRBV27	TRBJ1-1	-	-	CASSSKPTRQWTEAFF	TGTGCCAGCAGCTCAAAACCGACGCGACAGTGGACTGAAGCTTTCTTT
TRBV30	TRBJ1-5	-	TRBD1	CAWSVTGSNQPQHF	TGTGCCTGGAGTGTGACAGGGAGCAATCAGCCCCAGCATTTT
TRBV28	TRBJ2-1	-	-	CASQEGGDYNEQFF	TGTGCCAGCCAGGAAGGGGGGGACTACAATGAGCAGTTCTTC
TRBV18	TRBJ2-5	-	-	CASSPDREETQYF	TGTGCCAGCTCACCCGACAGAGAAGAGACCCAGTACTTC
TRBV28	TRBJ1-4	-	-	CASSSNSPEKLFF	TGTGCCAGCAGTTCTAATTCCCCTGAAAAACTGTTTTTT
TRBV2	TRBJ2-7	-	TRBD1	CASSLRGNHEQYF	TGTGCCAGCAGTCTCAGGGGGAACCACGAGCAGTACTTC
TRBV7-9	TRBJ2-5	-	TRBD1	CASSSTGRETQYF	TGTGCCAGCAGCTCGACAGGGCGAGAGACCCAGTACTTC
TRBV27	TRBJ1-1	-	-	CAGSLLTGFRNKEAFF	TGTGCCGGCAGTTTATTGACTGGGTTTAGAAATAAAGAAGCTTTCTTT
TRBV5-1	TRBJ2-3	-	TRBD2	CASSLVGSGADTQYF	TGCGCCAGCAGCTTGGTTGGCAGCGGGGCAGATACGCAGTATTTT
TRBV29-1	TRBJ1-2	-	-	CSVESDGRGNYGYTF	TGCAGCGTTGAATCGGATGGCAGAGGCAACTATGGCTACACCTTC
TRBV6-4	TRBJ2-7	-	TRBD2	CATSRTSGSYEQYF	TGTGCCACCTCAAGGACTAGCGGGAGCTACGAGCAGTACTTC
TRBV29-1	TRBJ2-1	-	-	CSVEVVNEQFF	TGCAGCGTTGAAGTGGTCAATGAGCAGTTCTTC
TRBV30	TRBJ2-5	-	TRBD2	CAWSQTSGQETQYF	TGTGCCTGGAGTCAGACTAGCGGTCAAGAGACCCAGTACTTC
TRBV4-3	TRBJ1-2	-	-	CASSQEFKGSYGLYGYTF	TGCGCCAGCAGCCAAGAGTTTAAGGGGTCCTACGGTCTATATGGCTACACCTTC
TRBV27	TRBJ2-7	-	TRBD1	CASSLDRGNYEQYF	TGTGCCAGTTCACTAGACAGGGGGAATTACGAGCAGTACTTC
TRBV7-9	TRBJ2-7	-	TRBD2	CASSSYSWTSGFNYEQYF	TGTGCCAGCAGCTCTTACTCTTGGACTAGCGGTTTTAACTACGAGCAGTACTTC
TRBV28	TRBJ1-2	-	-	CASSSPGGGPGYTF	TGTGCCAGCAGTTCACCGGGGGGCGGACCCGGCTACACCTTC
TRBV28	TRBJ2-3	-	-	CASNAERSVGTDTQYF	TGTGCCAGCAATGCTGAGCGGTCGGTTGGCACAGATACGCAGTATTTT
TRBV9	TRBJ1-1	-	-	CASSVVGSNTEAFF	TGTGCCAGCAGCGTAGTTGGGAGTAACACTGAAGCTTTCTTT
TRBV5-6	TRBJ2-4	once	-	CASSRGPQGIQYF	TGTGCCAGCAGCCGAGGCCCCCAGGGCATTCAGTACTTC
TRBV6-1	TRBJ2-4	-	TRBD1	CASSAGTGNIQYF	TGTGCCAGCAGTGCCGGGACAGGAAACATTCAGTACTTC
TRBV6-5	TRBJ1-1	once	-	CASRKIGAPNTEAFF	TGTGCCAGCAGGAAAATCGGGGCACCAAACACTGAAGCTTTCTTT
TRBV6-1	TRBJ2-7	-	-	CASSRVSYEQYF	TGTGCCAGCAGTAGAGTCTCCTACGAGCAGTACTTC
TRBV28	TRBJ2-5	-	-	CASSSVASQETQYF	TGTGCCAGCAGTTCCGTGGCTAGTCAAGAGACCCAGTACTTC
TRBV4-3	TRBJ1-4	-	-	CASSQEWGREKLFF	TGCGCCAGCAGCCAAGAGTGGGGGCGTGAAAAACTGTTTTTT
TRBV7-8	TRBJ1-4	-	-	CASSRRLNEKLFF	TGTGCCAGCAGTAGGAGACTTAATGAAAAACTGTTTTTT
TRBV7-9	TRBJ2-7	-	-	CASSLGPGSREQYF	TGTGCCAGCAGCTTAGGGCCCGGCTCTCGCGAGCAGTACTTC
TRBV28	TRBJ2-2	-	-	CASSLTVLWRGGTGELFF	TGTGCCAGCAGTTTAACCGTCCTTTGGCGGGGCGGAACCGGGGAGCTGTTTTTT
TRBV27	TRBJ2-7	-	-	CASKRIDSSYEQYF	TGTGCCAGCAAGAGGATTGACTCTTCCTACGAGCAGTACTTC
TRBV10-3	TRBJ1-3	-	-	CAISEGGSGNTIYF	TGTGCCATCAGTGAGGGCGGCTCTGGAAACACCATATATTTT
TRBV5-1	TRBJ2-4	-	-	CASSKPGSPKNIQYF	TGCGCCAGCAGCAAACCAGGGTCTCCCAAAAACATTCAGTACTTC
TRBV10-1	TRBJ1-5	-	-	CASSAGGNSNQPQHF	TGCGCCAGCTCAGCGGGGGGAAATAGCAATCAGCCCCAGCATTTT
TRBV15	TRBJ2-2	once	-	CATSRDLRELFF	TGTGCCACCAGCAGAGATCTCAGGGAGCTGTTTTTT
TRBV30	TRBJ2-3	-	-	CAWSVQFADTQYF	TGTGCCTGGAGTGTGCAGTTCGCAGATACGCAGTATTTT
TRBV15	TRBJ1-6	once	TRBD1	CATSRDFQGAGTPLHF	TGTGCCACCAGCAGAGATTTTCAGGGGGCAGGAACACCCCTCCACTTT
TRBV7-9	TRBJ2-7	-	TRBD2	CASTQLADSYEQYF	TGTGCCAGCACTCAACTAGCGGACTCCTACGAGCAGTACTTC